This paragraph covers one T cell receptor (beta chain) sequence. Its antigen is as yet unknown. The sample belongs to a study of CD8+ T cells in alopecia areata. Study-wide background: Treated individuals took tofacitinib by mouth, 5 to 10 mg twice daily. Whole-study findings and limits: Any link of baseline CD8+ expansion to response, resting on one nonresponder, remains uncertain.

Trimming stripped 3 bases from V and 2 bases from J, with 11 bases between. This CDR3 comprises 15 residues. Germline V gene lookup returns CDR1 LNHDA and CDR2 SQIVND (reference sequence). As for treatment: oral pan-JAK inhibitor, 5-10 mg twice daily. Obtained from alopecia areata patients were lesional scalp punch biopsies along with peripheral blood. Sorted out of PBMCs were CD4+ T cells and CD8+ T cells. Extracted RNA was reverse transcribed, and the resulting cDNA served as sequencing template. Repertoires were generated with immunoSEQ multiplex PCR, while TCRdb's copy carries only in-frame clones and drops some. The sample shows some 110,000 clones, 50% to 75% of them seen only once.

The receptor comes from a human donor with alopecia areata. This sequence joins TRBV19 and TRBJ1-5; D is unresolved. The source was CD8+ T cells sorted from blood, collected at week 4, from a patient treated with tofacitinib. The DNA for the CDR3 is TGTGCCAGTAGTATTACCCCCTATGGCAATCAGCCCCAGCATTTT. Amino acid sequence: CASSITPYGNQPQHF.